This TCR beta chain stems from a study of cytomegalovirus exposure and HLA in healthy donors. The CDR3 runs 16 residues. Per germline, CDR1 SGDLS and CDR2 YYNGEE. Trimming pared 0 bases from V and 5 bases from J, leaving 14 bases between. Both 60 Vbeta primers and 13 Jbeta primers went into the PCR. TCRdb's table, derived via immunoSEQ multiplex PCR, lists solely in-frame clones and lacks some. The data contain 88,000 or so clones, over 60% of them singletons. The sample holds one count of this clone. The receptor was derived from a male donor in good health and CMV-seropositive. The sample consisted of PBMCs. The rearrangement uses TRBV9 and TRBJ2-2; tentatively, D is TRBD1 (6 bases). The CDR3 spells CASSVEGGRLTGELFF. The DNA for the CDR3 is TGTGCCAGCAGCGTAGAAGGGGGACGCCTAACCGGGGAGCTGTTTTTT. Complete variable domain (other parts from reference TRBV9 and TRBJ2-2): DSGVTQTPKHLITATGQRVTLRCSPRSGDLSVYWYQQSLDQGLQFLIQYYNGEERAKGNILERFSAQQFPDLHSELNLSSLELGDSALYFCASSVEGGRLTGELFFGEGSRLTVL.